This TCR beta chain was captured in a study of regulatory T cells in long-lasting Graves disease. Study-wide results and limits: Those with persistent Graves' had less TCR diversity than newly diagnosed patients.

This clonotype was recorded at least ten times. Its antigen remains unknown. Building of the TCR beta libraries involved iRepertoire HTBI primers and Arm-PCR of CDR3 regions. A single record per CDR3 protein comes from TCRdb applying MiXCR to the multiplex PCR reads. The sample holds 550,000 to 700,000 distinct CDR3 sequences; 15% to 20% are singletons and the top ten take 12%. Time point here: newly diagnosed GD, antithyroid drugs for less than 3 months. PBMC-derived RNA was used for the TCR library. This same sample was also part of a study on T cells in Graves' hyperthyroidism and ophthalmopathy. That work states: Uncontrolled infection, other autoimmune disease, pregnancy or lactation excluded patients. By a 13 V-J model, ophthalmopathy was set apart from stable hyperthyroidism.

The source was peripheral blood mononuclear cells (PBMCs), collected at new diagnosis, from a patient treated with antithyroid drugs. The sequence was collected from a man younger than 35 with Graves disease.

CDR3 protein: CASSLAAGGTYEQYF. CDR3 DNA: TGCGCCAGCAGCTTGGCGGCAGGGGGGACCTACGAGCAGTACTTC. This chain uses TRBV5-1 with TRBJ2-7; D is possibly TRBD1 (7 bases). In germline, CDR1 is SGHRS, CDR2 YFSETQ. The CDR3 spans 15 residues. V lost 0 bases, J lost 2 bases, and 12 bases lay in between.